Listed below are T cell receptor beta chains from one sample, sequenced in a study of T-cell reconstitution after alpha-beta-depleted transplantation in children. TCRdb fed the PCR reads into MiXCR, producing one record per CDR3 protein. The sample lists some 550,000 distinct CDR3 sequences, about 17% seen once, with over 3% in the top ten. Sequences were derived from PBMCs from the stem cell graft donor, sampled from the stem cell graft. Receptor source: a human donor who donated a stem cell graft to a child with acute lymphoblastic leukemia. Both conserved end residues are part of each CDR3. A D gene is named only where the DNA matches it firmly. The size field is filled for only some rows; it gives once, few, many or a size class.

V gene,J gene,clone size,D gene,CDR3 DNA,CDR3 protein
TRBV6-2/TRBV6-3,TRBJ2-2,many,NA,TGTGCCAGCAGTTACTCGGGAGACACCGGGGAGCTGTTTTTT,CASSYSGDTGELFF
TRBV21-1,TRBJ1-5,NA,NA,TGTGCCACTCCGACAGAGGGCAATCAGCCCCAGCATTTT,CATPTEGNQPQHF
TRBV7-8,TRBJ2-3,NA,NA,TGTGCCAGCATAATCGACAGGTTTCTGTTGTTCACAGATACGCAGTATTTT,CASIIDRFLLFTDTQYF
TRBV9,TRBJ1-1,NA,NA,TGTGCCAGCAGCCCAAGCCGACATCCCAACACTGAAGCTTTCTTT,CASSPSRHPNTEAFF
TRBV12-3/TRBV12-4,TRBJ1-3,many,NA,TGTGCCAGCAGTTTAGCATCTTGGAGCCACCTTGGAAACACCATATATTTT,CASSLASWSHLGNTIYF
TRBV10-3,TRBJ2-7,NA,TRBD1,TGTGCCATCAGTGAACCGGGGACAGGTCCTTACGAGCAGTACTTC,CAISEPGTGPYEQYF
TRBV19,TRBJ2-7,few,NA,TGTGCCAGTAGTATTGGACACGCCTACGAGCAGTACTTC,CASSIGHAYEQYF
TRBV4-1,TRBJ2-7,NA,NA,TGCGCCAGCAGCCCGGAACCCGTGCCTCTTTACGAGCAGTACTTC,CASSPEPVPLYEQYF
TRBV9,TRBJ2-2,NA,TRBD2,TGTGCCAGCAGCGTCGGACTAGCGGGACACACCGGGGAGCTGTTTTTT,CASSVGLAGHTGELFF
TRBV12-3/TRBV12-4,TRBJ2-7,NA,TRBD1,TGTGCCAGCAGTCCCCCGGGACAGGGGATCTCCGAGCAGTACTTC,CASSPPGQGISEQYF
TRBV5-6,TRBJ1-1,NA,NA,TGTGCCAGCAGCTTGATGTCAGGGGTTTCTCTAGCGAACACTGAAGCTTTCTTT,CASSLMSGVSLANTEAFF
TRBV7-9,TRBJ2-7,NA,NA,TGTGCCAGCAGACCTGGAGCGTCCACCTACGAGCAGTACTTC,CASRPGASTYEQYF
TRBV29-1,TRBJ2-2,few,NA,TGCAGCGTGGGACTGACTTGGAACACCGGGGAGCTGTTTTTT,CSVGLTWNTGELFF
TRBV24-1,TRBJ1-2,NA,NA,TGTGCCACCCGGGCGGAGGGCTACACCTTC,CATRAEGYTF
TRBV5-1,TRBJ2-2,many,TRBD2,TGCGCCAGCAGCTTGGGACTAGCGGCTAACACCGGGGAGCTGTTTTTT,CASSLGLAANTGELFF
TRBV29-1,TRBJ2-1,NA,TRBD2,TGCAGCGTCAGCGGGGTGGTCGGATACAATGAGCAGTTCTTC,CSVSGVVGYNEQFF
TRBV5-1,TRBJ1-1,few,NA,TGCGCCAGCAGGTCGGACAGCAACCCTGAAGCTTTCTTT,CASRSDSNPEAFF
TRBV12-3/TRBV12-4,TRBJ1-1,NA,NA,TGTGCCAGCACCATAGACAGGCAGAGCACTGAAGCTTTCTTT,CASTIDRQSTEAFF
TRBV3-1,TRBJ1-3,NA,NA,TGTGCCAGCAGCCAAATGCACTCTGGAAACACCATATATTTT,CASSQMHSGNTIYF
TRBV9,TRBJ1-2,NA,NA,TGTGCCAGCAGCGTAGGGCAGCCCAAATATGGCTACACCTTC,CASSVGQPKYGYTF
TRBV7-9,TRBJ2-2,NA,NA,TGTGCCAGCAGCCCAACTGTAGCTTCCGGGGAGCTGTTTTTT,CASSPTVASGELFF
TRBV5-1,TRBJ2-7,few,TRBD1,TGCGCCAGCAGCTTAAGTACAGGGGACTACGAGCAGTACTTC,CASSLSTGDYEQYF
TRBV6-1,TRBJ2-3,NA,TRBD1,TGTGCCAGCAGGACGCAGGGGGCAGGAGATACGCAGTATTTT,CASRTQGAGDTQYF
TRBV24-1,TRBJ2-1,NA,TRBD2,TGTGCCACCGGGCAGGACGCGGGAGGGAAAAATGAGCAGTTCTTC,CATGQDAGGKNEQFF
TRBV30,TRBJ1-5,NA,NA,TGTGCCTGGAATTATTGGGACAAGAATCAGCCCCAGCATTTT,CAWNYWDKNQPQHF
TRBV12-3/TRBV12-4,TRBJ1-1,few,NA,TGTGCCAGCACCCTTGGGGGTGAAGCTTTCTTT,CASTLGGEAFF
TRBV4-1,TRBJ2-3,few,NA,TGCGCCAGCAGCAAGGGGACTCCACCCACAGATACGCAGTATTTT,CASSKGTPPTDTQYF
TRBV20-1,TRBJ2-7,few,NA,TGCAGTGCTAGAGATTTCCTCGGTGAAAGCTACGAGCAGTACTTC,CSARDFLGESYEQYF
TRBV18,TRBJ2-7,NA,NA,TGTGCCAGCTCACCACAGGGAGCGCCGTACGAGCAGTACTTC,CASSPQGAPYEQYF
TRBV3-1,TRBJ1-2,few,NA,TGTGCCAGCATGGGGAGGTATGGCTACACCTTC,CASMGRYGYTF
TRBV29-1,TRBJ1-2,few,NA,TGCAGCGTTGAATATGGCGGGCTGAGGGATGGCTACACCTTC,CSVEYGGLRDGYTF